Listed below are T cell receptor beta chains from one sample, sequenced in a study of blood T cell repertoires in COVID-19. The repertoire was sequenced with immunoSEQ multiplex PCR; TCRdb's copy has only in-frame clones and lacks some. This sample carries almost 200,000 clones, about 85% of them seen once, and the ten largest clones take about 6.5%. Sequencing used peripheral blood. These receptors were collected from a woman between 40 and 55 years old with COVID-19, enrolled during active disease. Each CDR3 is given with its conserved first and last residue. The order of the fields is D gene, clone size, V gene, J gene, CDR3 protein, CDR3 DNA. D genes are given only for firm matches. The listing skips clone size in some rows; elsewhere it reads once, few, many or a size class.

>NA|NA|TRBV11-2|TRBJ2-4
CASKPGLDVTRDIQYF
TGTGCCAGCAAGCCGGGACTCGATGTCACGCGAGACATTCAGTACTTC
>NA|NA|TRBV2|TRBJ1-2
CASSRQAGVAYGYTF
TGTGCCAGCAGTCGACAGGCCGGGGTGGCCTATGGCTACACCTTC
>TRBD1|NA|TRBV25-1|TRBJ2-7
CASSDSRGPLYEQYF
TGTGCCAGCAGTGACTCAAGGGGGCCTCTCTACGAGCAGTACTTC
>NA|NA|TRBV10-3|TRBJ1-2
CAISEGGSNYGYTF
TGTGCCATCAGTGAGGGGGGGAGTAACTATGGCTACACCTTC
>NA|NA|TRBV6-5|TRBJ1-2
CASSSRTVGYTF
TGTGCCAGCAGTTCGAGGACAGTCGGCTACACCTTC
>NA|NA|TRBV20-1|TRBJ2-5
CSVAYQETQYF
TGCAGTGTAGCGTACCAAGAGACCCAGTACTTC
>TRBD1|NA|TRBV4-2|TRBJ1-1
CASSQEGQGEAFF
TGTGCCAGCAGCCAAGAAGGACAGGGAGAAGCTTTCTTT
>NA|NA|TRBV6-2/TRBV6-3|TRBJ2-2
CASSSRRKVHTGELFF
TGTGCCAGCAGTTCCCGGAGGAAAGTACACACCGGGGAGCTGTTTTTT
>TRBD2|once|TRBV27|TRBJ2-1
CASSLTSGGLDEQFF
TGTGCCAGCAGCCTGACTAGCGGGGGGTTGGATGAGCAGTTCTTC
>NA|NA|TRBV19|TRBJ1-1
CASSWGHQGTEAFF
TGTGCCAGTAGCTGGGGACACCAAGGCACTGAAGCTTTCTTT
>TRBD1|NA|TRBV29-1|TRBJ1-6
CSGSTGPNSPLHF
TGCAGCGGGTCGACAGGGCCTAATTCACCCCTCCACTTT
>NA|NA|TRBV3-1/TRBV3-2|TRBJ1-2
CASSLRSYGYTF
TGTGCCAGCAGCTTACGTAGCTATGGCTACACCTTC
>NA|NA|TRBV5-4|TRBJ1-1
CASSREVPAGAFF
TGTGCCAGCAGTCGGGAGGTCCCGGCGGGAGCTTTCTTT
>NA|NA|TRBV12-3/TRBV12-4|TRBJ2-2
CASSNRVTGELFF
TGTGCCAGCAGTAACAGGGTCACCGGGGAGCTGTTTTTT
>TRBD2|NA|TRBV25-1|TRBJ2-7
CASSDGGLAAYEQYF
TGTGCCAGCAGTGACGGGGGACTAGCTGCCTACGAGCAGTACTTC
>NA|few|TRBV25-1|TRBJ1-5
CASSEVGLGNQPQHF
TGTGCCAGCAGTGAGGTGGGCCTCGGCAATCAGCCCCAGCATTTT
>NA|NA|TRBV25-1|TRBJ1-2
CASSDSGADYYGYTF
TGTGCCAGCAGTGATTCGGGAGCCGACTACTATGGCTACACCTTC
>TRBD1|NA|TRBV18|TRBJ2-1
CASSRWTGASSYNEQFF
TGTGCCAGCTCACGGTGGACAGGCGCGAGCTCCTACAATGAGCAGTTCTTC
>NA|NA|TRBV18|TRBJ2-7
CASSPGESIYEQYF
TGTGCCAGCTCACCAGGGGAGTCGATATACGAGCAGTACTTC
>NA|NA|TRBV19|TRBJ1-2
CASSIPIYGYTF
TGTGCCAGTAGTATTCCCATCTATGGCTACACCTTC
>TRBD2|NA|TRBV6-6|TRBJ2-7
CASSPNSGIIGEQYF
TGTGCCAGCAGTCCTAATAGCGGGATCATAGGCGAGCAGTACTTC
>NA|once|TRBV18|TRBJ2-1
CASSPPERSSYNEQFF
TGTGCCAGCTCACCACCGGAGCGGAGCTCCTACAATGAGCAGTTCTTC
>TRBD1|NA|TRBV29-1|TRBJ2-5
CSVRDSQETQYF
TGCAGCGTTCGGGACAGCCAAGAGACCCAGTACTTC
>NA|NA|TRBV5-1|TRBJ2-2
CASTPGAYTGELFF
TGCGCCAGCACCCCAGGGGCCTACACCGGGGAGCTGTTTTTT
>TRBD1|once|TRBV19|TRBJ2-3
CASSRQGARITDTQYF
TGTGCCAGTAGTAGGCAGGGGGCTAGGATCACAGATACGCAGTATTTT
>TRBD1|NA|TRBV18|TRBJ1-1
CASSPGTGRLVTEAFF
TGTGCCAGCTCACCGGGGACAGGCCGGTTAGTCACTGAAGCTTTCTTT
>NA|NA|TRBV6-2/TRBV6-3|TRBJ1-5
CASSYSRFAGSQHF
TGTGCCAGCAGTTACTCCAGATTCGCGGGATCCCAGCATTTT
>NA|NA|TRBV6-5|TRBJ1-1
CASSTTEGDTEAFF
TGTGCCAGCAGTACGACAGAGGGGGACACTGAAGCTTTCTTT
>TRBD2|NA|TRBV5-1|TRBJ2-5
CASSLAGTSQETQYF
TGCGCCAGCAGCTTGGCCGGGACTAGCCAAGAGACCCAGTACTTC
>NA|NA|TRBV11-2|TRBJ2-3
CASSFGLGGDTQYF
TGTGCCAGCAGCTTTGGACTGGGGGGTGATACGCAGTATTTT
>NA|NA|TRBV7-9|TRBJ2-6
CASSPSGGSWANVLTF
TGTGCCAGCAGCCCTTCCGGCGGCAGCTGGGCCAACGTCCTGACTTTC
>TRBD2|few|TRBV5-1|TRBJ2-1
CASTLAPSSYNEQFF
TGCGCCAGCACACTAGCGCCGAGCTCCTACAATGAGCAGTTCTTC
>TRBD1|NA|TRBV5-1|TRBJ1-2
CASSLQGERGYTF
TGCGCCAGCAGCTTACAGGGGGAACGTGGCTACACCTTC
>TRBD1|NA|TRBV7-3|TRBJ1-6
CASSPDRGFSPLHF
TGTGCCAGCAGCCCTGACAGGGGGTTTTCACCCCTCCACTTT
>NA|NA|TRBV19|TRBJ1-4
CATQRSGGNEKLFF
TGTGCCACCCAGAGGTCGGGGGGGAATGAAAAACTGTTTTTT
>TRBD1|few|TRBV18|TRBJ1-6
CASSPTGGSYNSPLHF
TGTGCCAGCTCACCTACAGGGGGCTCCTATAATTCACCCCTCCACTTT
>NA|once|TRBV19|TRBJ1-2
CASRYRMEGYTF
TGTGCCAGTAGATACAGGATGGAAGGCTACACCTTC
>TRBD1|NA|TRBV5-1|TRBJ2-1
CASSLEPGQYNEQFF
TGCGCCAGCAGCTTGGAGCCGGGACAGTACAATGAGCAGTTCTTC
>TRBD1|NA|TRBV19|TRBJ2-3
CASSRRGPGTDTQYF
TGTGCCAGTAGTCGAAGGGGGCCGGGCACAGATACGCAGTATTTT
>NA|once|TRBV18|TRBJ1-4
CASQGSANEKLFF
TGTGCCAGTCAGGGGTCGGCAAACGAAAAACTGTTTTTT
>NA|NA|TRBV7-6|TRBJ2-2
CASSLAYGMVNTGELFF
TGTGCCAGCAGCTTAGCCTACGGGATGGTTAACACCGGGGAGCTGTTTTTT
>NA|once|TRBV6-4|TRBJ2-7
CASSDSRGGPYEQYF
TGTGCCAGCAGTGACTCGAGGGGGGGACCCTACGAGCAGTACTTC
>TRBD2|NA|TRBV5-4|TRBJ2-5
CASSHGGAAQETQYF
TGTGCCAGCAGCCACGGGGGGGCAGCACAAGAGACCCAGTACTTC
>TRBD2|NA|TRBV5-1|TRBJ2-7
CASSSFLAGLHSYEQYF
TGCGCCAGCAGCTCCTTTCTAGCGGGACTACATTCCTACGAGCAGTACTTC
>TRBD1|NA|TRBV5-1|TRBJ2-7
CASSFDALGTGNYEQYF
TGCGCCAGCAGCTTCGACGCTTTAGGGACAGGAAACTACGAGCAGTACTTC
>TRBD1|NA|TRBV19|TRBJ1-6
CASRSQGISPLHF
TGTGCCAGTAGATCACAGGGGATTTCACCCCTCCACTTT
>TRBD1|NA|TRBV4-2|TRBJ2-5
CASSQGQGVEETQYF
TGTGCCAGCAGCCAAGGCCAGGGGGTTGAAGAGACCCAGTACTTC
>TRBD2|once|TRBV19|TRBJ2-7
CASSRTGGTSYEQYF
TGTGCCAGTAGCAGAACGGGGGGGACCTCCTACGAGCAGTACTTC
>TRBD1|few|TRBV5-4|TRBJ2-7
CASSLERTGSYEQYF
TGTGCCAGCAGCTTGGAAAGGACAGGGTCCTACGAGCAGTACTTC
>TRBD2|NA|TRBV11-2|TRBJ2-3
CASSLDGLAGLNTDTQYF
TGTGCCAGCAGCTTAGATGGGTTAGCGGGACTAAATACAGATACGCAGTATTTT
>TRBD1|NA|TRBV3-1/TRBV3-2|TRBJ2-7
CASSLHSGTGLYEQYF
TGTGCCAGCAGCCTCCATTCGGGGACAGGTCTCTACGAGCAGTACTTC
>NA|NA|TRBV4-3|TRBJ1-4
CASSQGGGGRNEKLFF
TGCGCCAGCAGCCAAGGTGGGGGGGGGCGTAATGAAAAACTGTTTTTT
>TRBD1|NA|TRBV6-5|TRBJ1-2
CASSQAQGPYGYTF
TGTGCCAGCAGCCAGGCACAGGGGCCCTATGGCTACACCTTC
>TRBD2|NA|TRBV5-4|TRBJ2-7
CASSQPGTSGIGQYF
TGTGCCAGCAGCCAGCCCGGGACTAGCGGGATAGGGCAGTACTTC